This T cell receptor (beta chain) is from a study of response to subunit inactivated influenza vaccine. General study points: Few additional T cells are recruited per seasonal influenza vaccination, authors suggested.

With regard to this clonotype: Antigen: not known.

TCRdb independently ran MiXCR on the RT-PCR reads; one entry per CDR3 protein. The data contain about 520,000 distinct CDR3 sequences, under 8.5% of them singletons. V was clipped by 6 bases and J by 4 bases; unmatched bases: 10. This CDR3 is 15 amino acids long. CDR1 is SGHAT, CDR2 FQNNGV, per germline. Sequenced material: PBMCs from blood, taken less than 30 months after vaccination. The chain recombines TRBV11-2 with TRBJ2-7; TRBD1 aligns across 9 bases. This receptor was obtained from a man between 50 and 75 years old who received an inactivated influenza vaccine. The chain's CDR3 is CASSQWTGATYEQYF. The CDR3 region has the DNA TGTGCCAGCAGTCAATGGACAGGGGCTACTTACGAGCAGTACTTC.